Listed below are T cell receptor beta chains from one sample, sequenced in a study of T cells in Graves' hyperthyroidism and ophthalmopathy. TCRdb called the multiplex PCR reads again in MiXCR, with one record for every CDR3 protein. This table holds roughly 570,000 distinct CDR3 sequences, roughly 50% found once. Sequenced input: peripheral blood or thyroid tissue (not recorded which). These receptors came from a woman aged 18 to 35 with Graves' hyperthyroidism. CDR3s include the opening cysteine and the closing phenylalanine or tryptophan. A D gene is named only where the DNA matches it firmly. A row's size may be missing; if present it is once, few, many or a size class.

D gene	clone size	V gene	J gene	CDR3 protein	CDR3 DNA
TRBD1	many	TRBV2	TRBJ1-3	CASRDRGQNTIYF	TGTGCCAGCAGAGACAGGGGGCAAAACACCATATATTTT
-	many	TRBV20-1	TRBJ1-1	CSARDNALAFF	TGCAGTGCTAGAGATAATGCTTTGGCTTTCTTT
-	-	TRBV2	TRBJ1-3	CASSAHLAGSGNTIYF	TGTGCCAGCAGTGCCCACCTGGCGGGATCTGGAAACACCATATATTTT
-	few	TRBV24-1	TRBJ2-5	CATSDPGGRQETQYF	TGTGCCACCAGCGATCCTGGAGGCCGCCAAGAGACCCAGTACTTC
-	once	TRBV28	TRBJ1-4	CASRATGRYATNEKLFF	TGTGCCAGCAGGGCCACCGGGAGGTATGCAACTAATGAAAAACTGTTTTTT
TRBD2	-	TRBV20-1	TRBJ2-1	CSASRSGMQSEQFF	TGCAGTGCTAGTCGTAGCGGGATGCAGAGTGAGCAGTTCTTC
-	-	TRBV2	TRBJ1-5	CASSYKRGEQPQHF	TGTGCCAGCAGTTACAAAAGGGGAGAGCAGCCCCAGCATTTT
-	-	TRBV29-1	TRBJ2-1	CSVEGERVNEQFF	TGCAGCGTTGAAGGGGAAAGGGTCAATGAGCAGTTCTTC
TRBD1	-	TRBV2	TRBJ2-1	CASIWTGGNEQFF	TGTGCCAGCATTTGGACAGGGGGCAATGAGCAGTTCTTC
-	-	TRBV29-1	TRBJ2-5	CSPEQGRETQYF	TGCAGCCCAGAACAGGGAAGGGAGACCCAGTACTTC
TRBD1	-	TRBV25-1	TRBJ1-6	CASSDLGAGGSPLHF	TGTGCCAGCAGTGATTTGGGAGCAGGGGGATCACCCCTCCACTTT
-	many	TRBV9	TRBJ2-6	CASSVPTGTVISGANVLTF	TGTGCCAGCAGCGTACCAACTGGGACGGTGATCTCTGGGGCCAACGTCCTGACTTTC
TRBD1	-	TRBV20-1	TRBJ1-1	CSAEDRGNTEASF	TGCAGTGCAGAGGACAGGGGGAACACTGAAGCTTCCTTT
-	many	TRBV11-2	TRBJ1-1	CAILMFAGINTEAFF	TGTGCCATACTAATGTTTGCAGGGATTAACACTGAAGCTTTCTTT
-	many	TRBV29-1	TRBJ1-4	CSVSPATNEKLFF	TGCAGCGTGTCCCCTGCAACTAATGAAAAACTGTTTTTT
-	many	TRBV7-9	TRBJ2-7	CASSFFSDYEQYF	TGTGCCAGCAGCTTCTTCTCTGATTACGAGCAGTACTTC
-	few	TRBV12-5	TRBJ2-5	CASGLVATFSELQNQETQYF	TGTGCTAGTGGTTTGGTTGCCACATTCAGCGAACTACAGAACCAAGAGACCCAGTACTTC
-	many	TRBV10-1	TRBJ1-2	CASSEDRNYGYTF	TGCGCCAGCAGTGAGGACAGAAACTATGGCTACACCTTC
-	many	TRBV7-9	TRBJ1-1	CASSLVGGKNTEAFF	TGTGCCAGCAGCTTAGTGGGGGGAAAGAACACTGAAGCTTTCTTT
TRBD1	few	TRBV20-1	TRBJ1-2	CSARAAGQGVYTF	TGCAGTGCTAGGGCGGCGGGACAGGGTGTCTACACCTTC
-	many	TRBV4-1	TRBJ1-1	CASSHGPREAFF	TGCGCCAGCAGCCATGGGCCGCGTGAAGCTTTCTTT
-	few	TRBV30	TRBJ1-2	CAWSIGPDTGYTF	TGTGCCTGGAGTATCGGCCCCGACACTGGCTACACCTTC
TRBD1	-	TRBV7-2	TRBJ1-5	CASSFSGQGGNQPQHF	TGTGCCAGCAGCTTTTCGGGACAGGGGGGCAATCAGCCCCAGCATTTT
-	-	TRBV7-9	TRBJ1-2	CASSLVGTLYGYTF	TGTGCCAGCAGCTTGGTAGGGACCCTCTATGGCTACACCTTC
-	few	TRBV7-9	TRBJ2-1	CASSFSGDNEQFF	TGTGCCAGCAGCTTTAGCGGCGACAATGAGCAGTTCTTC
-	-	TRBV7-2	TRBJ1-2	CASTLQGTGYTF	TGTGCCAGCACCTTACAGGGAACCGGCTACACCTTC
-	few	TRBV3-1	TRBJ2-2	CASSPHRGAYTGELFF	TGTGCCAGCAGCCCCCATAGGGGCGCGTACACCGGGGAGCTGTTTTTT
-	many	TRBV19	TRBJ1-1	CASSISRGANTEAFF	TGTGCCAGTAGTATAAGTCGGGGGGCGAACACTGAAGCTTTCTTT
TRBD2	-	TRBV9	TRBJ2-7	CASSGTSGDRYEQYF	TGTGCCAGCAGTGGTACTAGCGGAGATAGGTACGAGCAGTACTTC
TRBD2	-	TRBV15	TRBJ2-5	CATSIRTSGLGGETQYF	TGTGCCACCAGCATACGGACTAGCGGCCTTGGGGGAGAGACCCAGTACTTC